This passage covers 11 T cell receptor beta chains from one sample sequenced in a study of CD8 T cells in ankylosing spondylitis. TCRdb redid the calling of the 5' RACE reads with MiXCR, one entry per CDR3 protein. In the table there are a few hundred thousand distinct CDR3 sequences, approximately 20% of which are singletons. These TCRs' antigens remain unknown. General study points: Fewer than ten highly homologous variants made up a TCR beta motif, and this motif appeared characteristic of ankylosing spondylitis blood.

Sequenced: blood, either unsorted or a sorted T cell fraction (not recorded which). The receptors were gathered from a male donor with ankylosing spondylitis.

The chain uses TRBV4-1 and TRBJ2-3, with 8 bases that match TRBD1. The V segment lost 5 bases and the J segment 4 bases; nucleotides outside the gene matches: 8. CDR1 and CDR2 (germline): MGHRA, YSYEKL. The CDR3 is made up of 15 amino acids. The CDR3 here is CASSMDRVDADTQYF. CDR3 coding DNA: TGCGCCAGCAGCATGGACAGGGTGGACGCAGATACGCAGTATTTT.

V gene TRBV20-1 combines with J gene TRBJ2-5; TRBD2 aligns across 7 bases. This CDR3 is built from 15 residues. Germline loops: CDR1 DFQATT, CDR2 SNEGSKA (reference sequence). The V gene end was trimmed by 3 bases and the J gene end by 1 base; junction bases not matched to a gene: 8. CDR3 sequence reads: CSARGERGLQETQYF. The CDR3 DNA reads TGCAGTGCTAGGGGAGAGCGGGGACTCCAAGAGACCCAGTACTTC.

This clonotype has only a few counts. The chain combines TRBV7-9 with TRBJ1-5, with D possibly being TRBD1 (6 bases). The V gene lost 5 bases and the J gene lost 5 bases, with 13 bases spanning the gap. Germline V gives CDR1 SEHNR, CDR2 FQNEAQ (reference sequence). The CDR3 loop spans 14 amino acids. CDR3 DNA sequence: TGTGCCAGCAGCCCTCAGGACAGATATCAGCCCCAGCATTTT. It is translated as CASSPQDRYQPQHF.

The rearrangement uses TRBV28 and TRBJ2-1; D possibly corresponds to TRBD2 (6 bases). V shed 2 bases and J shed 0 bases, with 8 bases lying between them. CDR1 is MDHEN, CDR2 SYDVKM, per germline. The CDR3 runs 15 residues. CDR3 amino acids: CASSLGGPSYNEQFF. DNA for the CDR3: TGTGCCAGCAGTTTAGGAGGGCCCTCCTACAATGAGCAGTTCTTC. The full variable domain, with the rest looked up from reference TRBV28 and TRBJ2-1, is DVKVTQSSRYLVKRTGEKVFLECVQDMDHENMFWYRQDPGLGLRLIYFSYDVKMKEKGDIPEGYSVSREKKERFSLILESASTNQTSMYLCASSLGGPSYNEQFFGPGTRLTVL.

The chain employs TRBV5-1 and TRBJ2-2; 7 positions agree with TRBD1. The CDR3 covers 16 residues. Germline CDR1 reads SGHRS; CDR2 reads YFSETQ. The V segment lost 0 bases and the J segment 5 bases; nucleotides outside the gene matches: 7. CDR3 residues: CASSLDLQGPTGELFF. CDR3 nucleotide sequence: TGCGCCAGCAGCTTGGACCTACAGGGGCCTACCGGGGAGCTGTTTTTT.

This clonotype has a handful of counts. J is TRBJ2-7 and V is TRBV5-6; 7 nucleotides line up with TRBD1. Germline CDR1 is SGHDT and CDR2 is YYEEEE. Trimming at V came to 4 bases and at J to 3 bases, leaving 13 bases not matched to a gene. This CDR3 has 16 residues. CDR3 bases: TGTGCCAGCAGCCTCCTGACAGGGTTTGGGCTCTACGAGCAGTACTTC. Encoded protein: CASSLLTGFGLYEQYF.

Concerning this clonotype itself: The final CDR3 position lacks the conserved phenylalanine or tryptophan, pointing to a likely read error. This chain links TRBV5-1 with TRBJ2-1; 14 bases align to TRBD2. This CDR3 comprises 15 residues. Germline CDR1 SGHRS, CDR2 YFSETQ. J lost 8 bases, V lost 0 bases, and 1 base had no gene match. The CDR3 spells CASSLGLAGGYEQFI. The CDR3 DNA sequence: TGCGCCAGCAGCTTGGGACTAGCGGGAGGGTATGAGCAGTTCATC.

Ten or more counts support this clonotype. The V call is TRBV12-3 or TRBV12-4, the J call TRBJ2-2; TRBD1 agrees at 9 bases. Losses at the gene ends were 8 bases for V and 0 bases for J; bases not matched to a gene: 7. The CDR3 consists of 16 residues. CDR3 DNA sequence: TGTGCCAGCCGGGACAGGGACGGCGCGAACACCGGGGAGCTGTTTTTT. Its protein product is CASRDRDGANTGELFF.

This clonotype was seen only a few times. The chain recombines TRBV9 with TRBJ2-1; 8 nucleotides match TRBD2. This CDR3 region has 15 residues. Germline V lookup: CDR1 SGDLS, CDR2 YYNGEE. V was clipped by 2 bases and J by 7 bases; unmatched bases: 8. The CDR3 loop is CASSVEAGEWNEQFF. CDR3 bases: TGTGCCAGCAGCGTCGAAGCGGGAGAGTGGAATGAGCAGTTCTTC. The full variable domain, completed using reference TRBV9 and TRBJ2-1, is DSGVTQTPKHLITATGQRVTLRCSPRSGDLSVYWYQQSLDQGLQFLIQYYNGEERAKGNILERFSAQQFPDLHSELNLSSLELGDSALYFCASSVEAGEWNEQFFGPGTRLTVL.

This clonotype has more than one count but fewer than ten. V and J are TRBV5-1 and TRBJ1-1; TRBD1 agrees at 7 bases. Losses at the gene ends were 3 bases for V and 4 bases for J; bases not matched to a gene: 6. This CDR3 region has 14 residues. Germline CDR1 is SGHRS and CDR2 is YFSETQ. The CDR3 region is CASSWRAGGTEAFF. As DNA, the CDR3 is TGCGCCAGCAGCTGGAGGGCAGGGGGCACTGAAGCTTTCTTT.

This clonotype was observed a handful of times. V usage is TRBV18 and J usage is TRBJ1-4; D is possibly TRBD1 (6 bases). Germline loops: CDR1 KGHSH, CDR2 LQKENI. The V end was cut by 6 bases, the J end by 7 bases, with 18 bases between. This CDR3 contains 15 residues. CDR3 region: CASSPAGGWGEKLFF. The CDR3 DNA reads as TGTGCCAGCTCGCCAGCGGGGGGCTGGGGTGAAAAACTGTTTTTT.